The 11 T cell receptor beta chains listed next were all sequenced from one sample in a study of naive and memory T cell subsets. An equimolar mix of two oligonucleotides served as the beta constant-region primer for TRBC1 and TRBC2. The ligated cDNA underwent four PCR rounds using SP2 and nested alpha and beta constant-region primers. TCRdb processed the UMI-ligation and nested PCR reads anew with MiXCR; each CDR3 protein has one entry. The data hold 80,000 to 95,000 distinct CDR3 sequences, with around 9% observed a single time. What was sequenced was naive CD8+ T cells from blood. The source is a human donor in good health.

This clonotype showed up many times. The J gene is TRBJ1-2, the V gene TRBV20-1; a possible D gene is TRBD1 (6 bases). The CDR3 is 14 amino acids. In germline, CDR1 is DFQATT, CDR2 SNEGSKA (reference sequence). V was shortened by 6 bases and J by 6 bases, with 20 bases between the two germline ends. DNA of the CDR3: TGCAGTGCAAACAGGGATCCAGGTCATCATGGCTACACCTTC. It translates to CSANRDPGHHGYTF.

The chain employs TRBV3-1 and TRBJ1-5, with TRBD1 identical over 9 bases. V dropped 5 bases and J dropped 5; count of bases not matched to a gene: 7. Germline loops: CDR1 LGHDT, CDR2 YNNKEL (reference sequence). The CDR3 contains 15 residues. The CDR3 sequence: CASSRGQGEDQPQHF. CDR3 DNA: TGTGCCAGCAGCAGGGGACAGGGAGAAGATCAGCCCCAGCATTTT.

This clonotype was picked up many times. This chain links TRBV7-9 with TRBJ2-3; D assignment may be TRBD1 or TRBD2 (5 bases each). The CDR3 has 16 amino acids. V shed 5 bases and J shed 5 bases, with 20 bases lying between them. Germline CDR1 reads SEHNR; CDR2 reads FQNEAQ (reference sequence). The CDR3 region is CASSPRSGTTKDTQYF. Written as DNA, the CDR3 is TGTGCCAGCAGCCCCAGGTCCGGGACGACGAAAGATACGCAGTATTTT. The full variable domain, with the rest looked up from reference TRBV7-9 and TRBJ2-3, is DTGVSQNPRHKITKRGQNVTFRCDPISEHNRLYWYRQTLGQGPEFLTYFQNEAQLEKSRLLSDRFSAERPKGSFSTLEIQRTEQGDSAMYLCASSPRSGTTKDTQYFGPGTRLTVL.

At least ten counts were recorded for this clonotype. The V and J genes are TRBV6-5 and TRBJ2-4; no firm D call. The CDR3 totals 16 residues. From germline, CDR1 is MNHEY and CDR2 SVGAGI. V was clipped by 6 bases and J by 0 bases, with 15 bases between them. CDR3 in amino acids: CASRSGRGAAKNIQYF. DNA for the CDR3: TGTGCCAGCAGAAGTGGCCGTGGCGCAGCCAAAAACATTCAGTACTTC.

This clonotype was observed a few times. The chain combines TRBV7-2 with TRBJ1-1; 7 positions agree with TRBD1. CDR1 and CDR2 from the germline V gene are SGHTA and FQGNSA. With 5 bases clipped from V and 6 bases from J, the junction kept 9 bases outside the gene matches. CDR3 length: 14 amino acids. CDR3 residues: CASSRTGGGSEAFF. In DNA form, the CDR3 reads TGTGCCAGCAGCAGGACAGGAGGAGGATCTGAAGCTTTCTTT.

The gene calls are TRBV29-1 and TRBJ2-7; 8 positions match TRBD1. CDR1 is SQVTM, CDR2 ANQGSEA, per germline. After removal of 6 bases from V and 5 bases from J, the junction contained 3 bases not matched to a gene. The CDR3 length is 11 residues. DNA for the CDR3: TGCAGCGTGGGGACAGGCAACGAGCAGTACTTC. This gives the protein CSVGTGNEQYF.

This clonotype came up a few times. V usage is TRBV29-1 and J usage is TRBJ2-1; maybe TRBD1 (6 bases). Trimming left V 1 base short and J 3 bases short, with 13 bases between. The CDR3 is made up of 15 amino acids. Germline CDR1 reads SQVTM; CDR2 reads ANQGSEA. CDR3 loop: CSVEAPQGIYNEQFF. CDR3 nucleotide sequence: TGCAGCGTTGAAGCGCCGCAGGGGATCTACAATGAGCAGTTCTTC.

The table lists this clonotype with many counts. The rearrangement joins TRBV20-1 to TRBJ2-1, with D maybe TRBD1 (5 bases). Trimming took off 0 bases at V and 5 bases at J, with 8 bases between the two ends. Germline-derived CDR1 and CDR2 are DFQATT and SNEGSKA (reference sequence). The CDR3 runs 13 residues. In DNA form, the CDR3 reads TGCAGTGCTAGAGATAAACAGGACAATGAGCAGTTCTTC. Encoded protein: CSARDKQDNEQFF.

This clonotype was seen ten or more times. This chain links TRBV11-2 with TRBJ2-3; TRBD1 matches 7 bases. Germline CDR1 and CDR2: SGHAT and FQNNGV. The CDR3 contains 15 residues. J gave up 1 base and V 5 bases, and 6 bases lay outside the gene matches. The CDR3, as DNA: TGTGCCAGCAGCCTACTCGACAGGGGCACAGATACGCAGTATTTT. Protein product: CASSLLDRGTDTQYF.

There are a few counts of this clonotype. CDR3 in DNA: TGTGCCATCAGTAACCGGGACTATACCCACGAGCAGTACTTC. As protein: CAISNRDYTHEQYF. The V and J genes are TRBV10-3 and TRBJ2-7; 7 bases are a match to TRBD2. The CDR3 runs to 14 residues. Trimming removed 5 bases from V and 5 bases from J; junction bases left unmatched: 9. CDR1 is ENHRY and CDR2 is SYGVKD in the germline V gene.

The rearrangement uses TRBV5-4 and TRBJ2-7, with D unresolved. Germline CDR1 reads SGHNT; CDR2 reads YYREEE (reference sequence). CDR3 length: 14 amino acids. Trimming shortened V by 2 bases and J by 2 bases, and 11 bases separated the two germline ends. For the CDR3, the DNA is TGTGCCAGCAGCTTTTCGGGTTACCCCTACGAGCAGTACTTC. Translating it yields CASSFSGYPYEQYF.